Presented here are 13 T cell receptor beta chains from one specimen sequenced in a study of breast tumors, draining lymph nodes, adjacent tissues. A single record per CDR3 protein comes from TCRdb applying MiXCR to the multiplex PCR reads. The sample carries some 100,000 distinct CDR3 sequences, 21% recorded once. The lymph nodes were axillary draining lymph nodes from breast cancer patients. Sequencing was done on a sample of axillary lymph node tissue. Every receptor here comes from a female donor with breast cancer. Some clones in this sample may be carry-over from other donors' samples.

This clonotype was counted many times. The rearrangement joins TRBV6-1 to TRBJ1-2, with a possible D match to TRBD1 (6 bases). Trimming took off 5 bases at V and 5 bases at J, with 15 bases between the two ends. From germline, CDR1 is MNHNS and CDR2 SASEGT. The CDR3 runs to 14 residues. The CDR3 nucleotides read TGTGCCAGCAGTATCCCGGGGGCCCTTTATGGCTACACCTTC. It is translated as CASSIPGALYGYTF.

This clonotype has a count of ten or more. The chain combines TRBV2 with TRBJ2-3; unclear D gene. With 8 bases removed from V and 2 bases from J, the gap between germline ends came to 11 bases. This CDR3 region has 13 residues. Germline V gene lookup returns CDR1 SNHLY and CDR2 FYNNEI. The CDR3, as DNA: TGTGCCAGCTCTTCCAGGTTCACAGATACGCAGTATTTT. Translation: CASSSRFTDTQYF.

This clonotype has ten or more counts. The CDR3 DNA reads as TGTGCCAGCAGGGGATTGGCACAGGGGGAAGAGACCCAGTACTTC. The encoded protein is CASRGLAQGEETQYF. The chain is built from TRBV27 and TRBJ2-5; 8 bases are a match to TRBD1. J lost 3 bases, V lost 6 bases, and 9 bases had no gene match. Germline CDR1 reads MNHEY; CDR2 reads SMNVEV (reference sequence). This CDR3 comprises 15 residues.

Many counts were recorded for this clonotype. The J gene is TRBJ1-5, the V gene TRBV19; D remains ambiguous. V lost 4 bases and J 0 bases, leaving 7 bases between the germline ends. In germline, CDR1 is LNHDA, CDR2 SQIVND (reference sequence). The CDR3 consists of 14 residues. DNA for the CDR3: TGTGCCAGTAGTAGGGAGAGTAGCAATCAGCCCCAGCATTTT. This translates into CASSRESSNQPQHF.

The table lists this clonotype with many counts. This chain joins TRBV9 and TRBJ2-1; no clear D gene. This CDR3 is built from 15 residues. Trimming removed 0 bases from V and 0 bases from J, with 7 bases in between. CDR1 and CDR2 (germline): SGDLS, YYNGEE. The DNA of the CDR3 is TGTGCCAGCAGCGTAGGACCAAGCTCCTACAATGAGCAGTTCTTC. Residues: CASSVGPSSYNEQFF.

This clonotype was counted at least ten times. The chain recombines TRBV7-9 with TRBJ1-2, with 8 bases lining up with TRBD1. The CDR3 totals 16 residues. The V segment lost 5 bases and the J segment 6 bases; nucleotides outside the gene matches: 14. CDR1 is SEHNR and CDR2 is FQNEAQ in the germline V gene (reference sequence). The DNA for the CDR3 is TGTGCCAGCAGCATGGAGGGGCCCAGGGGGCTGAATGGCTACACCTTC. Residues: CASSMEGPRGLNGYTF.

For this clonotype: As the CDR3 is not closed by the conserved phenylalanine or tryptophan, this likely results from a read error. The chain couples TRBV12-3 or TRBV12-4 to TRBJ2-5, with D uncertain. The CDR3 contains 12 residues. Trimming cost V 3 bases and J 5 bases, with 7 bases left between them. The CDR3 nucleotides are TGTGCCAGCAGTTTGTTTAGGGAGACCCAGTACTCC. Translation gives CASSLFRETQYS.

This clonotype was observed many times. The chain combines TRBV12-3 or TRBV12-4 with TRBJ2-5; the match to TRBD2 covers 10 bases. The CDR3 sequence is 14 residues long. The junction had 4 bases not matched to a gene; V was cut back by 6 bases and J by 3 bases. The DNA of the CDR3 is TGTGCCAGCAGATCCCTAGCGGGAGAAGAGACCCAGTACTTC. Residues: CASRSLAGEETQYF.

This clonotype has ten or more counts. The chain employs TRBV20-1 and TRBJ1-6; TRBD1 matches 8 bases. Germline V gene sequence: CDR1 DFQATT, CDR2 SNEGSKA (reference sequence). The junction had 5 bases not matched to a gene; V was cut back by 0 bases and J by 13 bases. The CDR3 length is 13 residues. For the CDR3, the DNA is TGCAGTGCTAGAGACAGGGGGCGCTTCCCCCTCCACTTT. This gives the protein CSARDRGRFPLHF.

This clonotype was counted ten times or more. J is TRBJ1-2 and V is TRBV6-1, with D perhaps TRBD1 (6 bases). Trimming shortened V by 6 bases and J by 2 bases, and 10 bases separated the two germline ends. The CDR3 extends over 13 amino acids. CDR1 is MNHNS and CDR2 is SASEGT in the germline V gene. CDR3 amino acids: CASRRDINYGYTF. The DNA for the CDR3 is TGTGCCAGCAGGCGGGACATAAACTATGGCTACACCTTC.

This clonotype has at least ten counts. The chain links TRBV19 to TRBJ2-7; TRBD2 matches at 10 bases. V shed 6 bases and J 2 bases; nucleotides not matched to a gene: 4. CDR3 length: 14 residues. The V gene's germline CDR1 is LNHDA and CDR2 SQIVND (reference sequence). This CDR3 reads CASSRTSGPYEQYF. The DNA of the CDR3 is TGTGCCAGTAGCCGGACTAGCGGCCCCTACGAGCAGTACTTC.

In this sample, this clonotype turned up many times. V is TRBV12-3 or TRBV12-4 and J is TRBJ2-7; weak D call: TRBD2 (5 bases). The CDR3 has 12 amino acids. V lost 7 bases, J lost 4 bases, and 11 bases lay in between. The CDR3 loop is CASTASLYEQYF. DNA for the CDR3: TGTGCCAGCACCGCTAGCCTGTACGAGCAGTACTTC.

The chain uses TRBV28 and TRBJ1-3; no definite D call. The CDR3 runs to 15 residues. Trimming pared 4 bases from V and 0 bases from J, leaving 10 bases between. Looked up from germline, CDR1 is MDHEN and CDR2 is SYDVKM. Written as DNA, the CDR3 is TGTGCCAGCAGTTCAGACCGTAGCTCTGGAAACACCATATATTTT. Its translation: CASSSDRSSGNTIYF.